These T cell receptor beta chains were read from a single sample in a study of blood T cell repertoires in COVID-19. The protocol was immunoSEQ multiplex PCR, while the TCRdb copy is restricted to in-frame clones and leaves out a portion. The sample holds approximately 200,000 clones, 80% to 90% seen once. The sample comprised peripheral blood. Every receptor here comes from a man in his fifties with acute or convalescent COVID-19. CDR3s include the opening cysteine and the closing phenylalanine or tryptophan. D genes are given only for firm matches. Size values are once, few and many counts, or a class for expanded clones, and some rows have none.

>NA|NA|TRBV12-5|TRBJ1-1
CASGLVRGGRDTEAFF
TGTGCTAGTGGTTTGGTACGGGGGGGACGGGACACTGAAGCTTTCTTT
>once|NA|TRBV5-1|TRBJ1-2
CASSRDTYGYTF
TGCGCCAGCAGCCGGGACACCTATGGCTACACCTTC
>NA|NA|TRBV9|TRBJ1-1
CASSANRENTEAFF
TGTGCCAGCAGCGCCAACAGGGAGAACACTGAAGCTTTCTTT
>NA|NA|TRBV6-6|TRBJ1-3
CASSPPGSGNTIYF
TGTGCCAGCAGTCCGCCCGGTTCGGGAAACACCATATATTTT
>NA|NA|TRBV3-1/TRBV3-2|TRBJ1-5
CASSQVPGENQPQHF
TGTGCCAGCAGCCAAGTCCCAGGGGAAAATCAGCCCCAGCATTTT
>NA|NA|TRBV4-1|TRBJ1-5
CASSQIILRGGQPQHF
TGCGCCAGCAGCCAAATAATTCTAAGGGGGGGGCAGCCCCAGCATTTT
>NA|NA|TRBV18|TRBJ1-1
CASSPTGMNTEAFF
TGTGCCAGCTCTCCGACAGGCATGAACACTGAAGCTTTCTTT
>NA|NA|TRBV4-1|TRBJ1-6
CASSQGASPLHF
TGCGCCAGCAGCCAAGGGGCTTCACCCCTCCACTTT
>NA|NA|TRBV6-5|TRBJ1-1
CASSRDREAFF
TGTGCCAGCAGTCGCGACAGAGAAGCTTTCTTT
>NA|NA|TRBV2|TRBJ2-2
CASSLENTGELFF
TGTGCCAGCAGTCTAGAGAACACCGGGGAGCTGTTTTTT
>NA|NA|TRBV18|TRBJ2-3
CASSRLSTDTQYF
TGTGCCAGCTCACGTCTGAGCACAGATACGCAGTATTTT
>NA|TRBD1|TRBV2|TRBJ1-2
CASRETGGYGYTF
TGTGCCAGCAGGGAGACAGGGGGCTATGGCTACACCTTC
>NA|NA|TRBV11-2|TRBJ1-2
CASSQDINYGYTF
TGTGCCAGCAGTCAGGACATAAACTATGGCTACACCTTC